This is a list of T cell receptor beta chains from one sample in a study of Graves' ophthalmopathy and Graves' hyperthyroidism. Each CDR3 protein is one row after TCRdb ran MiXCR on the multiplex PCR reads. The table records approximately 1.2 million distinct CDR3 sequences, about 38% of them present only once. The sample taken for sequencing was peripheral blood or thyroid tissue (not recorded which). Receptors were obtained from an adult man with Graves' hyperthyroidism. The CDR3 runs from the conserved cysteine through the conserved F or W. The D gene is left open where the match is weak. Not all rows give a size; the values are once, few, many and, for expanded clones, a class.

V,D,J,size,DNA,CDR3
TRBV12-3/TRBV12-4,NA,TRBJ1-1,many,TGTGCCAGCAGCCTCACACGGAATGAAGCTTTCTTT,CASSLTRNEAFF
TRBV10-2,NA,TRBJ1-2,once,TGTGCCAGCAGTTCGACAGCAAATCCTCGCTATGGCTACACCTTC,CASSSTANPRYGYTF
TRBV7-8,NA,TRBJ2-3,NA,TGTGCCAGCAGCTTAAGATGGGAGGCGGGGTCACCCCCGGATACGCAGTATTTT,CASSLRWEAGSPPDTQYF
TRBV2,NA,TRBJ2-2,few,TGTGCCAGCAGTGAGGAGCTCACCGGGGAGCTGTTTTTT,CASSEELTGELFF
TRBV27,TRBD1,TRBJ2-7,NA,TGTGCCAGCAGGTCGACAGGGATAGGCGAGCAGTACTTC,CASRSTGIGEQYF
TRBV29-1,NA,TRBJ2-3,NA,TGCAGCGTGACGCTTTTGTGGAACACTTTCGGTACGCAGTATTTT,CSVTLLWNTFGTQYF
TRBV10-3,NA,TRBJ1-5,NA,TGTGCCATCAGCCCCTTTTACGGGGCTTACGATCAGCCCCAGCATTTT,CAISPFYGAYDQPQHF
TRBV20-1,NA,TRBJ2-2,NA,TGCAGTGCTAAAAGGACAGGCGCGGGGGAGCAGTTTTTT,CSAKRTGAGEQFF
TRBV7-9,TRBD1,TRBJ2-7,NA,TGTGCCAGCAGCAAGACAGGGCAGTACAAGCTGGAGTACTTC,CASSKTGQYKLEYF
TRBV5-4,TRBD1,TRBJ2-7,NA,TGTGCCAGCAGCTACTCCGGGACAGGGATTTTCTACGAGCAGTACTTC,CASSYSGTGIFYEQYF
TRBV6-1,NA,TRBJ1-2,few,TGTGCCAGCAGTAGGGGAACGGGACACGCGAACTATGGCTACACCTTC,CASSRGTGHANYGYTF
TRBV10-3,NA,TRBJ2-6,NA,TGTGCCATCAGTGAGGCGGGGCCTGGGGCCAACGTCCTGACTTTC,CAISEAGPGANVLTF
TRBV5-1,TRBD1,TRBJ1-5,NA,TGTGCCAGCAGCCCCGGGACAGGGGGCTTAAGCAATCAGCCCCAGCATTTT,CASSPGTGGLSNQPQHF
TRBV29-1,TRBD2,TRBJ2-2,many,TGCAGCGTGTTCATGGCGGGAGTGTCGACCGGGGAGCTGTTTTTT,CSVFMAGVSTGELFF
TRBV7-9,NA,TRBJ1-3,NA,TGTGCCAGCAGCCCCCGGGACACGAGCTCTGGAAACACCATATATTTT,CASSPRDTSSGNTIYF
TRBV6-1,NA,TRBJ2-7,few,TGTGCCATCGCCCGAAATTACGAGCAGTACTTC,CAIARNYEQYF
TRBV9,NA,TRBJ2-7,many,TGTGCCAGCAGCTCTCAGGACCACTACGAGCAGTACTTC,CASSSQDHYEQYF
TRBV5-1,TRBD1,TRBJ1-2,many,TGCGCCAGCAGCTTGGGGGACAGGGTAGACGGCTACACCTTC,CASSLGDRVDGYTF
TRBV11-1,NA,TRBJ2-7,NA,TGTGCCAGCAGCCAAGGGGCCAACCGGGACTACGAGCAGTACTTC,CASSQGANRDYEQYF
TRBV7-8,NA,TRBJ1-5,NA,TGTGCCAGCAGGTCTGGGACTAAGTACTTCCAATGGCCCCAGCATTTT,CASRSGTKYFQWPQHF
TRBV7-8,TRBD1,TRBJ1-5,NA,TGTGCCAGCAGCGCTTCCTCGGGACAGGGCCATCAGCCCCAGCATTTT,CASSASSGQGHQPQHF
TRBV19,NA,TRBJ2-1,NA,TGTGCCAGTAGTATAGACGTACGATACAATGAGCAGTTCTTC,CASSIDVRYNEQFF
TRBV10-3,NA,TRBJ1-6,many,TGTGCCATCAGTGAGTCCGCCAGTAATTCACCCCTCCACTTT,CAISESASNSPLHF
TRBV2,NA,TRBJ2-5,NA,TGTGCCAGCAGTCCACCCTCCCCAGGGGTTGCAGAGACCCAGTACTTC,CASSPPSPGVAETQYF
TRBV20-1,NA,TRBJ1-6,NA,TGCAGTGCTAGAATGAGGAGCTCCTATAATTCACCCCTCCACTTT,CSARMRSSYNSPLHF
TRBV5-6,TRBD1,TRBJ1-1,many,TGTGCCAGCAGCTTGGTAAACAGGGGGCTTGGGAACACTGAAGCTTTCTTT,CASSLVNRGLGNTEAFF
TRBV10-3,NA,TRBJ1-4,NA,TGTGCCATCAGTGGGGAGGACAGTTGGGAAAAACTGTTTTTT,CAISGEDSWEKLFF
TRBV20-1,TRBD1,TRBJ1-2,few,TGCAGTGCTGGCCATCGGGGACAGGGGAGGGATGGCTACACCTTC,CSAGHRGQGRDGYTF
TRBV5-8,TRBD1,TRBJ1-5,many,TGTGCCAGCAGCGATGAACTGACAGGGTATAGTCTGCCCCAGCATTTT,CASSDELTGYSLPQHF
TRBV9,NA,TRBJ1-2,NA,TGTGCCAGCAGTGGGGAGGCAGGGCGCTATGGCTACACCTTC,CASSGEAGRYGYTF
TRBV7-9,NA,TRBJ2-7,NA,TGTGCCAGCAGCTTAGAGGAGGAGACCTACGAGCAGTACTTC,CASSLEEETYEQYF
TRBV29-1,NA,TRBJ2-2,many,TGCAGCGTTGACAAGCAAAACACCGGGGAGCTGTTTTTT,CSVDKQNTGELFF
TRBV5-5,NA,TRBJ2-7,many,TGTGCCAGCAATCGGGAGTACGAGCAGTACTTC,CASNREYEQYF
TRBV25-1,TRBD1,TRBJ1-2,NA,TGTGCCAGCCCCGGGACAGGGGACTATGGCTACACCTTC,CASPGTGDYGYTF
TRBV20-1,NA,TRBJ2-6,few,TGCAGTGCTACGCAGGGGTCTGGGGCCAACGTCCTGACTTTC,CSATQGSGANVLTF
TRBV5-1,TRBD1,TRBJ1-2,many,TGCGCCAGCAGCGTGGGACAGACGAATGGCTACACCTTC,CASSVGQTNGYTF
TRBV5-6,NA,TRBJ1-6,many,TGTGCCAGCGCCCAGGGAGGGGCTAACTCACCCCTCCACTTT,CASAQGGANSPLHF
TRBV24-1,NA,TRBJ2-5,many,TGTGCCACCAGTGATTTAGGACCGGGACGGCAAGAGACCCAGTACTTC,CATSDLGPGRQETQYF
TRBV6-1,NA,TRBJ1-1,few,TGTGCCAGCAGTGTCGCCAGGAGGATCAGAAACACTGAAGCTTTCTTT,CASSVARRIRNTEAFF
TRBV6-6,TRBD2,TRBJ2-7,NA,TGTGCCAGCGTAATAGTCTCAGCGGGGGGGCAGTACGAGCAGTACTTC,CASVIVSAGGQYEQYF
TRBV30,NA,TRBJ1-6,NA,TGTGCCTGGAGTGCGGGGGCCGAGTATTCACCCCTCCACTTT,CAWSAGAEYSPLHF
TRBV12-3/TRBV12-4,NA,TRBJ2-5,many,TGTGCCAGCAGTCTCCCCGGCAGCCAAGAGACCCAGTACTTC,CASSLPGSQETQYF
TRBV7-9,TRBD2,TRBJ2-2,many,TGTGCCAGCAGCTTGAAGCGGGAGGGCGGGGAGCTGTTTTTT,CASSLKREGGELFF
TRBV14,NA,TRBJ1-5,NA,TGTGCCAGCAGTTACTCTGTTCAGCCCCAGCATTTT,CASSYSVQPQHF
TRBV10-3,TRBD2,TRBJ2-3,NA,TGTGCCATCAGTGACCAGCGGGGGGCCGGGGACGATACAGATACGCAGTATTTT,CAISDQRGAGDDTDTQYF
TRBV19,NA,TRBJ1-5,NA,TGTGCCAGCCTCGACAGGAAATACAATCAGCCCCAGCATTTT,CASLDRKYNQPQHF
TRBV7-9,NA,TRBJ1-1,many,TGTGCCAGCAGCCCCGGGACGGCGGGCAAGTTTAGAACTGAAGCTTTCTTT,CASSPGTAGKFRTEAFF
TRBV10-3,NA,TRBJ2-2,many,TGTGCCATCAGTGTTAGGGAGATCACCGGGGAGCTGTTTTTT,CAISVREITGELFF
TRBV25-1,TRBD1,TRBJ2-5,NA,TGTGCTATCCGGACAGGGGGTTTCGAGACCCAGTACTTC,CAIRTGGFETQYF
TRBV15,NA,TRBJ2-6,once,TGTGCCACCAGCAGAGGAGGGGGCTCTGGGGCCAACGTCCTGACTTTC,CATSRGGGSGANVLTF